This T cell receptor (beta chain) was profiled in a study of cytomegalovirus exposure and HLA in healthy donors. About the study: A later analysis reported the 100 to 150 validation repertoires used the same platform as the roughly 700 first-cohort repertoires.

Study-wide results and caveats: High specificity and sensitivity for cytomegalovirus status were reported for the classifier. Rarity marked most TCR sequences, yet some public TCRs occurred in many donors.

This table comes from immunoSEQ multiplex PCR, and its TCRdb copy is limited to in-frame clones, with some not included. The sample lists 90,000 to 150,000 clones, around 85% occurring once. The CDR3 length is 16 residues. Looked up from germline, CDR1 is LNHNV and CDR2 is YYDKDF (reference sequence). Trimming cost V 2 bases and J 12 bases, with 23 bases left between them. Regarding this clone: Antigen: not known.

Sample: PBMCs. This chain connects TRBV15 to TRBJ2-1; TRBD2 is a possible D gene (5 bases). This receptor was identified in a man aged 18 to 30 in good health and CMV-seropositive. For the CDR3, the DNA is TGTGCCACCAGCAGATTACTCAGCCGGGATAATTACCCGCAGTTCTTC. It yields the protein CATSRLLSRDNYPQFF.